The 30 T cell receptor beta chains given below trace back to one sample, sequenced in a study of blood T cell repertoires in COVID-19. The assay was immunoSEQ multiplex PCR, and TCRdb's table has in-frame clones only and misses some. The sample lists around 300,000 clones; about 90% were seen once. The specimen was PBMCs or T cells enriched from blood (not recorded which). All receptors come from a woman aged 25 to 45 who had recovered from COVID-19.

The chain recombines TRBV27 with TRBJ2-7, with 9 bases fitting TRBD2. Germline-derived CDR1 and CDR2 are MNHEY and SMNVEV (reference sequence). The CDR3 contains 15 residues. Germline trimming cut 5 bases from V and 6 bases from J; bases unmatched to any gene: 11. CDR3 sequence (DNA): TGTGCCAGCAGTCTTTTAGCGGGAGAGGGGGCCGAGCAGTACTTC. This gives the protein CASSLLAGEGAEQYF.

The chain uses TRBV5-1 and TRBJ1-6; D gene unclear. The V and J ends lost 2 bases and 5 bases respectively, with 8 bases between them. This CDR3 has 14 amino acids. Germline V CDR1 and CDR2: SGHRS, YFSETQ. The CDR3 loop is CASSLQSHNSPLHF. Here the CDR3 DNA reads TGCGCCAGCAGCTTACAGAGCCATAATTCACCCCTCCACTTT.

This CDR3 is CASGYRGTEAFF. CDR3 bases: TGTGCCAGCGGCTACAGGGGGACTGAAGCTTTCTTT. The chain couples TRBV25-1 to TRBJ1-1; 8 nucleotides line up with TRBD1. Germline lookup yields CDR1 MGHDK and CDR2 SYGVNS. V lost 8 bases and J lost 5; bases outside the gene matches: 4. The CDR3 runs to 12 residues.

The chain recombines TRBV19 with TRBJ2-2, with D perhaps matching TRBD1 (6 bases). This CDR3 comprises 15 residues. Between the trimmed V and J ends, which lost 7 bases and 5 bases, there was a span of 17 bases. Germline V gene data show CDR1 as LNHDA and CDR2 as SQIVND (reference sequence). The CDR3 nucleotides are TGTGCCAGTATGTCGACAGGTCCCTATACCGGGGAGCTGTTTTTT. Translation gives CASMSTGPYTGELFF.

V is TRBV6-5 and J is TRBJ1-2, with 7 bases identical to TRBD1. Germline V gives CDR1 MNHEY, CDR2 SVGAGI. This CDR3 region has 16 residues. Trimming removed 2 bases from V and 8 bases from J; junction bases left unmatched: 14. CDR3 sequence: CASSYDAGGSFGGYTF. DNA for the CDR3: TGTGCCAGCAGTTACGATGCAGGGGGATCTTTCGGCGGCTACACCTTC.

This clone turned up a few times. The chain couples TRBV4-2 to TRBJ1-2; D is unresolved. Germline CDR1 and CDR2: LGHNA and YNFKEQ. This CDR3 comprises 15 residues. V lost 0 bases and J lost 8, with 16 bases in between. DNA for the CDR3: TGTGCCAGCAGCCAAGATAAAATAACCTTTGGCGGCTACACCTTC. It translates to CASSQDKITFGGYTF.

The chain is built from TRBV3-1 (or the pseudogene TRBV3-2) and TRBJ2-7, with TRBD2 identical over 10 bases. The CDR3 has 15 residues. CDR1 is LGHDT and CDR2 is YNNKEL in the germline V gene (reference sequence). The trim removed 4 bases at V and 5 bases at J, leaving 8 bases unmatched. The CDR3, as DNA: TGTGCCAGCAGCCTAAAAGCGGGAGGGCGGGACGAGCAGTACTTC. Its translation: CASSLKAGGRDEQYF.

This chain links TRBV6-5 with TRBJ1-5, with 7 positions matching TRBD1. Unmatched junction bases numbered 8, after V lost 11 bases and J lost 7 bases. CDR1 MNHEY and CDR2 SVGAGI come from the germline V gene. This CDR3 has 12 residues. The CDR3 sequence: CASGQVQQPQHF. The CDR3 DNA is TGTGCCTCAGGACAGGTACAGCAGCCCCAGCATTTT.

The chain links TRBV6-5 to TRBJ1-2; possible D gene TRBD1, 5 bases. CDR1 and CDR2 (germline): MNHEY, SVGAGI. Trimming stripped 7 bases from V and 4 bases from J, with 10 bases between. This CDR3 spans 12 amino acids. CDR3 in DNA: TGTGCCAGCACAACAGGTAGCTATGGCTACACCTTC. The encoded protein is CASTTGSYGYTF.

The V call is TRBV10-3, the J call TRBJ1-5; TRBD1 is a possible D gene (6 bases). There are 14 residues in the CDR3. Germline loops: CDR1 ENHRY, CDR2 SYGVKD. With 5 bases removed from V and 2 bases from J, the gap between germline ends came to 10 bases. CDR3 sequence reads: CAISPRQGNQPQHF. CDR3 nucleotides: TGTGCCATCAGTCCCAGACAGGGCAATCAGCCCCAGCATTTT.

The chain carries TRBV3-1 (or the pseudogene TRBV3-2) and TRBJ2-3; no clear D gene. The V gene lost 1 base and the J gene lost 2 bases, with 7 bases spanning the gap. Germline V gene lookup returns CDR1 LGHDT and CDR2 YNNKEL (reference sequence). The CDR3 is 14 amino acids. This chain's CDR3 is CASSQGLATDTQYF. The CDR3 DNA reads TGTGCCAGCAGCCAAGGTTTGGCCACAGATACGCAGTATTTT.

The chain couples TRBV7-8 to TRBJ1-6; tentatively, D is TRBD1 (5 bases). From germline, CDR1 is SGHVS and CDR2 FQNEAQ. The length of the CDR3 is 14 residues. Deletions cut 5 bases from V and 5 bases from J, with 10 bases between. The CDR3: CASSPWGDNSPLHF. The CDR3 DNA reads as TGTGCCAGCAGCCCTTGGGGGGATAATTCACCCCTCCACTTT.

The V and J genes are TRBV21-1 and TRBJ2-6; the table calls TRBD1, which could not be checked here. TRBV21-1 is listed as a pseudogene. CDR3 size: 20 residues. The CDR3 DNA sequence: TGTGCCAGCAGCCAGAAGGACAGCCCTTGTGATCCCTCTGGGGCCAACGTCCTGACTTTC. This encodes CASSQKDSPCDPSGANVLTF.

V usage is TRBV11-2 and J usage is TRBJ2-7, with 8 bases that match TRBD1. Losses at the gene ends were 5 bases for V and 6 bases for J; bases not matched to a gene: 3. The germline CDR1 and CDR2 sequences are SGHAT and FQNNGV. The CDR3 consists of 12 residues. In DNA, the CDR3 is TGTGCCAGCAGCATTGACAGGGGCGAGCAGTACTTC. This sequence encodes CASSIDRGEQYF.

The V gene is TRBV18, the J gene TRBJ1-5; D might be TRBD1 (5 bases). Germline-derived CDR1 and CDR2 are KGHSH and LQKENI. The CDR3 has 15 residues. V lost 2 bases, J lost 6 bases, and 14 bases lay in between. The chain's CDR3 is CASSPAGLGGQPQHF. In DNA, the CDR3 is TGTGCCAGCTCACCAGCAGGGCTCGGGGGTCAGCCCCAGCATTTT.

This chain's CDR3 is CASSEWREEYF. The CDR3 DNA follows: TGTGCCAGCAGTGAATGGCGGGAGGAGTACTTC. This chain connects TRBV2 to TRBJ2-7; 8 bases line up with TRBD2. Germline values: CDR1 SNHLY, CDR2 FYNNEI. Trimming took 2 bases from V and 11 from J; bases not matched to a gene: 2. The CDR3 loop spans 11 amino acids.

This sequence joins TRBV4-1 and TRBJ1-1; D might be TRBD1 (6 bases). CDR3 length: 15 amino acids. V was cut by 1 base and J by 4 bases, with 13 bases left in between. In germline, CDR1 is MGHRA, CDR2 YSYEKL. The CDR3 loop reads CASSQARDRTTEAFF. CDR3 bases: TGCGCCAGCAGCCAAGCGAGAGACAGGACCACTGAAGCTTTCTTT.

The genes are TRBV4-1 and TRBJ2-5; possible D gene TRBD2, 5 bases. V shed 6 bases and J shed 5 bases, with 16 bases lying between them. Germline V gene sequence: CDR1 MGHRA, CDR2 YSYEKL. This CDR3 region has 14 residues. CDR3 coding DNA: TGCGCCAGCAGACCGGTCGGTGGCGGGGAGACCCAGTACTTC. This encodes CASRPVGGGETQYF.

The chain is built from TRBV29-1 and TRBJ2-7; tentative D call: TRBD2 (6 bases). Per germline, CDR1 SQVTM and CDR2 ANQGSEA. The V end was cut by 6 bases, the J end by 2 bases, with 14 bases between. This CDR3 has 13 residues. For the CDR3, the DNA is TGCAGCGTGCCCGGGGACTTCGCCTACGAGCAGTACTTC. This encodes CSVPGDFAYEQYF.

This clone appeared once. This chain uses TRBV11-2 with TRBJ2-7; D is perhaps TRBD1 (6 bases). The CDR3 runs to 14 residues. The germline V gene encodes CDR1 SGHAT and CDR2 FQNNGV. Trimming stripped 6 bases from V and 7 bases from J, with 19 bases between. In nucleotides, the CDR3 is TGTGCCAGCAGTTCTCTAACAGGGCTGGGGGAGCAGTACTTC. It encodes CASSSLTGLGEQYF.

This chain links TRBV7-9 with TRBJ1-2; D is ambiguous. The CDR3 spans 14 residues. Trimming took 5 bases from V and 2 from J, leaving 12 bases between them. Looked up from germline, CDR1 is SEHNR and CDR2 is FQNEAQ (reference sequence). This CDR3 is CASSPSGVNYGYTF. DNA of the CDR3: TGTGCCAGCAGCCCGAGCGGTGTGAACTATGGCTACACCTTC.

V usage is TRBV7-2 and J usage is TRBJ2-7; tentative D call: TRBD1 (5 bases). The CDR3 contains 14 residues. V was trimmed by 3 bases and J by 5 bases, leaving 14 bases between them. From germline, CDR1 is SGHTA and CDR2 FQGNSA. The CDR3: CASSFDWARDEQYF. The CDR3 nucleotides read TGTGCCAGCAGCTTCGACTGGGCCAGGGACGAGCAGTACTTC.

This clone has a handful of counts. The J gene is TRBJ1-2, the V gene TRBV19; perhaps TRBD1 as D (6 bases). V lost 1 base, J lost 7 bases, and 10 bases lay in between. CDR1 LNHDA and CDR2 SQIVND come from the germline V gene (reference sequence). There are 13 residues in the CDR3. This chain's CDR3 is CASSIVRGIGYTF. The CDR3 coding sequence is TGTGCCAGTAGTATAGTCAGGGGAATTGGCTACACCTTC.

The table lists this clone with a count of one. Written as DNA, the CDR3 is TGTGCCAGCAGCTTGGGACATTTATTAGCCTACACCTTC. Translation gives CASSLGHLLAYTF. This chain joins TRBV7-9 and TRBJ1-2; a weak D match, TRBD1 (6 bases). V was pared by 3 bases and J by 10 bases, with 15 bases between. In germline, CDR1 is SEHNR, CDR2 FQNEAQ (reference sequence). This CDR3 contains 13 residues.

At least ten counts were recorded for this clone. CDR3: CSVVLLEAFF. The CDR3 DNA reads as TGCAGCGTGGTTCTACTTGAAGCTTTCTTT. The V gene is TRBV29-1, the J gene TRBJ1-1; no clear D gene. CDR1 SQVTM and CDR2 ANQGSEA come from the germline V gene. With 6 bases removed from V and 7 bases from J, the gap between germline ends came to 9 bases. There are 10 residues in the CDR3.

The rearrangement uses TRBV6-5 and TRBJ2-7; D perhaps matches TRBD2 (6 bases). CDR1 is MNHEY, CDR2 SVGAGI, per germline. The CDR3 consists of 15 residues. The V and J ends lost 6 bases and 4 bases respectively, with 19 bases between them. The CDR3, as DNA: TGTGCCAGCAGGGCGGAAGTAGCGGAGAGGTACGAGCAGTACTTC. Translating it yields CASRAEVAERYEQYF.

In its sample, this clone was seen a few times. J is TRBJ2-1 and V is TRBV28, with TRBD2 matching over 9 bases. Per the germline V gene, CDR1 is MDHEN and CDR2 is SYDVKM. V lost 2 bases to trimming and J lost 6 bases; unmatched junction nucleotides: 8. The CDR3 consists of 16 residues. The CDR3, as DNA: TGTGCCAGCAGTTTACGGGCTAGCGGGATATTCAATGAGCAGTTCTTC. This gives the protein CASSLRASGIFNEQFF. The full variable domain, its missing parts supplied by reference TRBV28 and TRBJ2-1, is DVKVTQSSRYLVKRTGEKVFLECVQDMDHENMFWYRQDPGLGLRLIYFSYDVKMKEKGDIPEGYSVSREKKERFSLILESASTNQTSMYLCASSLRASGIFNEQFFGPGTRLTVL.

The gene calls are TRBV10-3 and TRBJ2-5; unclear D gene. The V and J ends lost 4 bases and 4 bases respectively, with 7 bases between them. CDR1 and CDR2 from the germline V gene are ENHRY and SYGVKD. The CDR3 runs 12 residues. CDR3 in amino acids: CAISVRGETQYF. The CDR3 coding sequence is TGTGCCATCAGTGTGCGCGGAGAGACCCAGTACTTC.

This chain joins TRBV20-1 and TRBJ2-1, with 8 bases matching TRBD2. V was pared by 3 bases and J by 10 bases, with 11 bases of the junction left unmatched. This CDR3 is 14 amino acids long. CDR1 is DFQATT, CDR2 SNEGSKA, per germline (reference sequence). CDR3 nucleotides: TGCAGTGCTAGTATGGCGGGAGGTCTATACGAGCAGTTCTTC. This encodes CSASMAGGLYEQFF.

The genes are TRBV3-1 (or the pseudogene TRBV3-2) and TRBJ2-7; possibly TRBD1 for D (5 bases). Trimming removed 3 bases from V and 7 bases from J, with 13 bases in between. This CDR3 spans 13 amino acids. Germline V lookup: CDR1 LGHDT, CDR2 YNNKEL (reference sequence). Here the CDR3 reads CASSQSTVGEQYF. Written as DNA, the CDR3 is TGTGCCAGCAGCCAGTCGACAGTCGGGGAGCAGTACTTC.